This T cell receptor (beta chain) comes out of a study of response to subunit inactivated influenza vaccine. Whole-study results and caveats: A suggestion made by the authors is that each seasonal influenza vaccination recruits few new T cells.

TCRdb passed the RT-PCR reads through MiXCR, listing each CDR3 protein once. Of about 780,000 distinct CDR3 sequences in the sample, about a fifth were seen once. This clonotype was counted a few times. The antigen is unknown. The CDR3 is 12 amino acids. Trimming at V came to 4 bases and at J to 6 bases, leaving 2 bases not matched to a gene. CDR1 is SQVTM, CDR2 ANQGSEA, per germline. The sample here was PBMCs from blood, taken roughly 5 days after vaccination. The chain joins TRBV29-1 to TRBJ1-5, with 8 bases that match TRBD1. The TCR originated in a man aged 45-60 years who received an inactivated influenza vaccine. The CDR3, as DNA: TGCAGCGTTGGGACAGGGAGTCAGCCCCAGCATTTT. Amino acids: CSVGTGSQPQHF.